This T cell receptor (beta chain) was obtained from a study of monozygotic twins with inflammatory bowel disease. Study conclusions and caveats: Extra variability in the repertoires of patients may have come from differing immunosuppressive treatments. IBD-affected twins scored below their healthy co-twins in TCRbeta diversity (inverse Simpson).

UMIs bearing a 6-nucleotide sample barcode were added through template switching. TCRdb re-called the 5' RACE reads and gives one entry per CDR3 protein, without DNA. The listing records under 150,000 distinct CDR3 sequences. A note on this clonotype: The antigen is unknown.

The CDR3 loop spans 13 amino acids. The sequencing sample was made of blood. The V call is TRBV12-3 or TRBV12-4, the J call TRBJ2-1. This clonotype was sampled from a human donor with ulcerative colitis or Crohn's disease, or a healthy co-twin of an affected twin (not recorded which). The CDR3 protein is CASSFLTINEQFF.